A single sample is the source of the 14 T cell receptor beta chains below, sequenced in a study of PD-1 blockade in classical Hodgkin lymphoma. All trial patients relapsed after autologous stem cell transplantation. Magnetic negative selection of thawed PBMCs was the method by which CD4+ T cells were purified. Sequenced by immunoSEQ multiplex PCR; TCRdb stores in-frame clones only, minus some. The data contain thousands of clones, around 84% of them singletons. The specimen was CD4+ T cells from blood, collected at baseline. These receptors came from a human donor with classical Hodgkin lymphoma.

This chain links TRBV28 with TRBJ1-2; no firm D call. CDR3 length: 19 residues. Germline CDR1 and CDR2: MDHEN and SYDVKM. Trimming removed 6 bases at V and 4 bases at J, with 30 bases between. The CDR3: CASSPPTTARKTPFYGYTF. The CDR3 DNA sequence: TGTGCCAGCAGCCCACCGACTACCGCAAGGAAAACGCCGTTCTATGGCTACACCTTC.

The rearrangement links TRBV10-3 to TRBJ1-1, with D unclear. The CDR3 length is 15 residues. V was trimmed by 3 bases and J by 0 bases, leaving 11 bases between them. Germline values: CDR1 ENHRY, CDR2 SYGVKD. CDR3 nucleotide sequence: TGTGCCATCAGTGAAACTCGGCAGATGAACACTGAAGCTTTCTTT. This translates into CAISETRQMNTEAFF.

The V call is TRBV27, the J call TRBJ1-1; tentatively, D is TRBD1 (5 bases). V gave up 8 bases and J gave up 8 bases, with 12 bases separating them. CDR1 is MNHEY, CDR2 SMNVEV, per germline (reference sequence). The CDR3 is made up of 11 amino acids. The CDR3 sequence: CASSGRLEAFF. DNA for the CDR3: TGTGCCAGCTCGGGACGTCTCGAAGCTTTCTTT.

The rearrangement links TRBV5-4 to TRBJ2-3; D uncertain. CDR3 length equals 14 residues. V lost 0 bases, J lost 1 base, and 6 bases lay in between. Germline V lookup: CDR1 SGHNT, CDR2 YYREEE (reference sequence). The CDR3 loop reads CASSLGTRTDTQYF. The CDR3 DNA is TGTGCCAGCAGCTTGGGGACCCGCACAGATACGCAGTATTTT. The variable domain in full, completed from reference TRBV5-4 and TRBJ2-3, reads ETGVTQSPTHLIKTRGQQVTLRCSSQSGHNTVSWYQQALGQGPQFIFQYYREEENGRGNFPPRFSGLQFPNYSSELNVNALELDDSALYLCASSLGTRTDTQYFGPGTRLTVL.

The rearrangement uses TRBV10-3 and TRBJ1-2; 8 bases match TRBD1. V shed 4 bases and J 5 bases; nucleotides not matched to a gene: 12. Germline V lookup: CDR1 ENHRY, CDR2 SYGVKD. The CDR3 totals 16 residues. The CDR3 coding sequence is TGTGCCATCAGTGCCAGGACAGGGCCAATGGGGTATGGCTACACCTTC. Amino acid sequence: CAISARTGPMGYGYTF.

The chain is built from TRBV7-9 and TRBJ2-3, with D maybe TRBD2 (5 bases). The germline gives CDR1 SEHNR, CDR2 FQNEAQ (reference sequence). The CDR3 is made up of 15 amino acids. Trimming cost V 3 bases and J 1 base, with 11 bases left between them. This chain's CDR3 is CASSLVGERTDTQYF. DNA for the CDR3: TGTGCCAGCAGCTTGGTCGGGGAGCGCACAGATACGCAGTATTTT.

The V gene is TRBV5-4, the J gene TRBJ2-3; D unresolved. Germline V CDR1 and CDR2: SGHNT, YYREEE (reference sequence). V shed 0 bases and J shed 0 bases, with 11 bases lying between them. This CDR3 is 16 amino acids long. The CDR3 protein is CASSLALGTSTDTQYF. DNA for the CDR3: TGTGCCAGCAGCTTGGCGCTCGGAACTAGCACAGATACGCAGTATTTT. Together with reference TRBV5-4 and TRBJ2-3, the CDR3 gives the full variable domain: ETGVTQSPTHLIKTRGQQVTLRCSSQSGHNTVSWYQQALGQGPQFIFQYYREEENGRGNFPPRFSGLQFPNYSSELNVNALELDDSALYLCASSLALGTSTDTQYFGPGTRLTVL.

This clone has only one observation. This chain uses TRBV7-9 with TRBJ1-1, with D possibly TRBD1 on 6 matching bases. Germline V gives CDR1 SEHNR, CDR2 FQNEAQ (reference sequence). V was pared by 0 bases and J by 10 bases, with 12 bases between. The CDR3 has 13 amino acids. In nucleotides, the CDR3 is TGTGCCAGCAGCTTAGCAGGGGGGATGCGAGCTTTCTTT. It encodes CASSLAGGMRAFF. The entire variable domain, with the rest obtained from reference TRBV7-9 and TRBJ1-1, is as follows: DTGVSQNPRHKITKRGQNVTFRCDPISEHNRLYWYRQTLGQGPEFLTYFQNEAQLEKSRLLSDRFSAERPKGSFSTLEIQRTEQGDSAMYLCASSLAGGMRAFFGQGTRLTVV.

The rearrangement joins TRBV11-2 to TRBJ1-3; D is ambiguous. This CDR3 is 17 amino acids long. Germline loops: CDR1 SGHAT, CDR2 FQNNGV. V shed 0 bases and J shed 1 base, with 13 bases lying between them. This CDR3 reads CASSLEGDRGSGNTIYF. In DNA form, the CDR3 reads TGTGCCAGCAGCTTAGAAGGTGATCGGGGTTCTGGAAACACCATATATTTT.

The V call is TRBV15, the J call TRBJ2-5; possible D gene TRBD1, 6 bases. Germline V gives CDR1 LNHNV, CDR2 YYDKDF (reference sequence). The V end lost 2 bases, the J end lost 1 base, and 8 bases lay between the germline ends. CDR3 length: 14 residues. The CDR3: CATSRQGSQETQYF. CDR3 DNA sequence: TGTGCCACCAGCAGACAGGGGAGCCAAGAGACCCAGTACTTC.

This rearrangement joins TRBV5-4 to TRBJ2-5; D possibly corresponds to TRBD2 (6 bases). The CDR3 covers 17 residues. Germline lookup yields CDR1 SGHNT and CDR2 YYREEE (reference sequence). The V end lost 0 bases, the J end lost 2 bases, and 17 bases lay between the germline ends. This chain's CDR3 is CASSLGYSGRLQETQYF. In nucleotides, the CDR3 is TGTGCCAGCAGCTTGGGCTATAGCGGCAGACTTCAAGAGACCCAGTACTTC.

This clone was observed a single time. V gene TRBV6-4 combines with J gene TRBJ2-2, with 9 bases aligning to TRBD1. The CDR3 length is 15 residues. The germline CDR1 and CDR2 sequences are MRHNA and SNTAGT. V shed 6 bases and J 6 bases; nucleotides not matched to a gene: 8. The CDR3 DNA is TGTGCCAGCAGAGGACAGGGGACTGCGGCCGGGGAGCTGTTTTTT. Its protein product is CASRGQGTAAGELFF.

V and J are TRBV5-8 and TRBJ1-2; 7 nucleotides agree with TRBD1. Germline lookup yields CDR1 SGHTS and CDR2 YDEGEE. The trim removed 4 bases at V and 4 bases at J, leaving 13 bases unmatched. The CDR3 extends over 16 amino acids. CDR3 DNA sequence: TGTGCCAGCAGCCCCAATGACAGGGTAATCGCCTATGGCTACACCTTC. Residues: CASSPNDRVIAYGYTF.

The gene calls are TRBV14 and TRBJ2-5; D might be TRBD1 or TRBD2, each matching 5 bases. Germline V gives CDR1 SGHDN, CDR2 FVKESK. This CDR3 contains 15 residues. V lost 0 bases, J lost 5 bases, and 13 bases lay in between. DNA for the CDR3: TGTGCCAGCAGCCAAGATCCGGTCGGGACGGAGACCCAGTACTTC. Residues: CASSQDPVGTETQYF.